The sequence of this TCR beta chain was determined in a study of cytomegalovirus exposure and HLA in healthy donors. General study points: Later, an analysis found that TCR clusters from the first cohort tended to co-occur in the 110 or so validation repertoires. Among TCR beta chains, those listed as cytomegalovirus-associated numbered 164. Reported performance of the classifier showed diagnosis of cytomegalovirus status with high specificity and sensitivity.

Of note for this clone: The antigen remains unidentified.

Germline CDR1 ENHRY, CDR2 SYGVKD. The CDR3 is made up of 14 amino acids. Trimming removed 4 bases from V and 0 bases from J, with 6 bases in between. The donors were members of the validation cohort comprising 100 to 150 subjects, separate from the roughly 700-subject first cohort. Profiling relied on immunoSEQ multiplex PCR, and the TCRdb table lists in-frame clones only, not all of them. Counted here are about 260,000 clones, about 90% occurring once; the ten biggest clones make up 3% to 3.5%. This clonotype originated in a woman aged 25 to 39 in good health and CMV-seronegative. V and J are TRBV10-3 and TRBJ1-4; D remains unclear. Specimen: PBMCs. The CDR3 protein is CAISAEATNEKLFF. The CDR3 nucleotides read TGTGCCATCAGTGCGGAAGCAACTAATGAAAAACTGTTTTTT.